Below, 32 T cell receptor beta chains from the same sample are listed, as sequenced in a study of T cell responses to AZD1222 COVID-19 vaccine. Measured with immunoSEQ multiplex PCR; TCRdb has only the in-frame clones, and not every one. Found here are over 100,000 clones, about nine tenths of them singletons; the top ten hold 20% to 25%. Here the sequenced sample was peripheral blood, taken on day 0 of AZD1222 vaccination. These receptors all stem from an adult in good health.

The V and J genes are TRBV5-1 and TRBJ1-1; D gene unclear. The CDR3 consists of 13 residues. With 5 bases removed from V and 1 base from J, the gap between germline ends came to 9 bases. Germline loops: CDR1 SGHRS, CDR2 YFSETQ. CDR3 coding DNA: TGCGCCAGCAGTGGGCCGGGGAACACTGAAGCTTTCTTT. Protein sequence: CASSGPGNTEAFF. The complete variable domain, with remaining parts taken from reference TRBV5-1 and TRBJ1-1, reads KAGVTQTPRYLIKTRGQQVTLSCSPISGHRSVSWYQQTPGQGLQFLFEYFSETQRNKGNFPGRFSGRQFSNSRSEMNVSTLELGDSALYLCASSGPGNTEAFFGQGTRLTVV.

V and J are TRBV2 and TRBJ2-7; D is possibly TRBD2 (6 bases). CDR1 SNHLY and CDR2 FYNNEI come from the germline V gene. The V end lost 2 bases, the J end lost 2 bases, and 10 bases lay between the germline ends. The CDR3 totals 14 residues. The CDR3 here is CASSELGGTYEQYF. The CDR3 DNA reads as TGTGCCAGCAGTGAACTTGGGGGGACCTACGAGCAGTACTTC.

The chain's CDR3 is CASSRLRGTYEQYF. Here the CDR3 DNA reads TGTGCCAGCAGCCGTCTACGGGGTACCTACGAGCAGTACTTC. V gene TRBV6-5 combines with J gene TRBJ2-7; tentatively, D is TRBD2 (5 bases). CDR1 and CDR2 (germline): MNHEY, SVGAGI. Trimming removed 6 bases at V and 2 bases at J, with 14 bases between. The CDR3 length is 14 residues.

This clone occurred once. DNA of the CDR3: TGCGCCAGCAGTGAGTCGTTTACAGGCGGAACTAATGAAAAACTGTTTTTT. Amino acids: CASSESFTGGTNEKLFF. The V gene is TRBV10-1, the J gene TRBJ1-4, with D possibly TRBD1 on 5 matching bases. Germline V gene lookup returns CDR1 WNHNN and CDR2 SYGVQD (reference sequence). The CDR3 contains 17 residues. With 0 bases removed from V and 1 base from J, the gap between germline ends came to 12 bases.

The V and J genes are TRBV28 and TRBJ2-6; TRBD1 matches at 11 bases. CDR3 length equals 15 residues. Germline CDR1 reads MDHEN; CDR2 reads SYDVKM. The V and J ends lost 8 bases and 2 bases, in that order; junction bases with no gene match: 2. The CDR3 bases are TGTGCCAGCCGGACAGGGGGCGCTGGGGCCAACGTCCTGACTTTC. It specifies CASRTGGAGANVLTF.

The V and J genes are TRBV28 and TRBJ2-6, with 7 bases fitting TRBD1. CDR3 length: 18 amino acids. In germline, CDR1 is MDHEN, CDR2 SYDVKM. The V segment lost 5 bases and the J segment 0 bases; nucleotides outside the gene matches: 10. Written as DNA, the CDR3 is TGTGCCAGCAGTCCGTATGAGGGGGCGAACTCTGGGGCCAACGTCCTGACTTTC. Residues: CASSPYEGANSGANVLTF.

The chain couples TRBV7-9 to TRBJ2-3, with TRBD2 as a possible D gene (7 bases). Germline V gene sequence: CDR1 SEHNR, CDR2 FQNEAQ (reference sequence). The V gene lost 5 bases and the J gene lost 4 bases, with 10 bases spanning the gap. This CDR3 is 13 amino acids long. Here the CDR3 reads CASSPGGADTQYF. CDR3 sequence (DNA): TGTGCCAGCAGCCCGGGGGGCGCAGATACGCAGTATTTT.

The chain combines TRBV19 with TRBJ1-1; no firm D call. Germline CDR1 and CDR2: LNHDA and SQIVND (reference sequence). Between the trimmed V and J ends, which lost 3 bases and 0 bases, there was a span of 8 bases. This CDR3 is 14 amino acids long. Here the CDR3 DNA reads TGTGCCAGTAGTATTAATATATTGAACACTGAAGCTTTCTTT. Its protein product is CASSINILNTEAFF.

This clone was seen only once. The chain carries TRBV20-1 and TRBJ2-7; D call uncertain. There are 10 residues in the CDR3. Germline V gives CDR1 DFQATT, CDR2 SNEGSKA (reference sequence). With 4 bases removed from V and 3 bases from J, the gap between germline ends came to 4 bases. Written as DNA, the CDR3 is TGCAGTGCTACCGGCTACGAGCAGTACTTC. Residues: CSATGYEQYF.

The chain combines TRBV5-6 with TRBJ2-7; D unresolved. V was cut by 3 bases and J by 4 bases, with 8 bases left in between. CDR1 is SGHDT, CDR2 YYEEEE, per germline. The CDR3 has 12 amino acids. Written as DNA, the CDR3 is TGTGCCAGCAGCTGGAGCCAGTACGAGCAGTACTTC. Protein sequence: CASSWSQYEQYF.

This chain uses TRBV13 with TRBJ2-5; 9 bases map to TRBD1. The germline V gene has CDR1 PRHDT and CDR2 FYEKMQ (reference sequence). V dropped 3 bases and J dropped 4; count of bases not matched to a gene: 9. This CDR3 contains 16 residues. CDR3 sequence reads: CASSFLGTGRGETQYF. CDR3 bases: TGTGCCAGCAGCTTTTTAGGGACAGGGCGAGGAGAGACCCAGTACTTC.

The chain links TRBV27 to TRBJ2-7, with TRBD2 matching 9 bases. Germline V CDR1 and CDR2: MNHEY, SMNVEV (reference sequence). This CDR3 region has 13 residues. V lost 8 bases to trimming and J lost 0 bases; unmatched junction nucleotides: 2. For the CDR3, the DNA is TGTGCCAGCTTAGCGGGAGACTCCTACGAGCAGTACTTC. Translated: CASLAGDSYEQYF.

J is TRBJ2-7 and V is TRBV6-2 or TRBV6-3; D is unresolved. Trimming cost V 2 bases and J 4 bases, with 6 bases left between them. Germline CDR1 MNHEY, CDR2 SVGEGT. The CDR3 is 12 amino acids. For the CDR3, the DNA is TGTGCCAGCAGTTACAAGAGTTACGAGCAGTACTTC. Amino acid sequence: CASSYKSYEQYF.

This clone was seen just once. The genes are TRBV5-1 and TRBJ1-2; tentatively, D is TRBD1 (5 bases). The CDR3 length is 13 residues. V dropped 0 bases and J dropped 8 bases, with 11 bases sitting between them. Germline-derived CDR1 and CDR2 are SGHRS and YFSETQ. The chain's CDR3 is CASSLGGSSGYTF. The CDR3 DNA reads as TGCGCCAGCAGCTTGGGGGGCAGTTCGGGCTACACCTTC.

This chain connects TRBV4-2 to TRBJ1-5, with TRBD1 as a possible D gene (5 bases). Germline CDR1 and CDR2: LGHNA and YNFKEQ. V lost 2 bases, J lost 8 bases, and 16 bases lay in between. This CDR3 has 15 amino acids. The chain's CDR3 is CASSQYREEGKPQHF. In DNA form, the CDR3 reads TGTGCCAGCAGCCAATATCGGGAGGAGGGGAAGCCCCAGCATTTT.

This clone has just a few counts. The chain links TRBV5-8 to TRBJ2-7; a weak D match, TRBD2 (6 bases). The CDR3 is 15 amino acids. Germline V gene data show CDR1 as SGHTS and CDR2 as YDEGEE. V lost 3 bases, J lost 6 bases, and 19 bases lay in between. CDR3 in amino acids: CASSSYLEGLGEQYF. The CDR3 DNA reads as TGTGCCAGCAGCTCATACCTTGAGGGACTTGGCGAGCAGTACTTC.

This chain links TRBV19 with TRBJ1-5, with 7 nucleotides matching TRBD1. With V trimmed by 7 bases and J by 3 bases, 12 bases remained unmatched. Germline values: CDR1 LNHDA, CDR2 SQIVND (reference sequence). This CDR3 region has 16 residues. The CDR3 DNA reads TGTGCCAGTACCAGCCTCCTCACAGGGGTCAATCAGCCCCAGCATTTT. This translates into CASTSLLTGVNQPQHF.

The chain employs TRBV18 and TRBJ2-1; weak D call: TRBD1 (5 bases). The CDR3 is made up of 15 amino acids. CDR1 and CDR2 from the germline V gene are KGHSH and LQKENI. The V gene lost 3 bases and the J gene lost 7 bases, with 16 bases spanning the gap. In nucleotides, the CDR3 is TGTGCCAGCTCACCGTTCGGGCAGGGTGGGAATGAGCAGTTCTTC. Amino acids: CASSPFGQGGNEQFF.

The sample holds a few counts of this clone. V and J are TRBV5-1 and TRBJ1-1; TRBD1 aligns across 8 bases. Germline CDR1 SGHRS, CDR2 YFSETQ. This CDR3 spans 14 amino acids. V trimming: 4 bases; J trimming: 2 bases; junction bases outside the gene matches: 4. The DNA for the CDR3 is TGCGCCAGCAGCACAGACAGGGGTAACACTGAAGCTTTCTTT. This codes for CASSTDRGNTEAFF.

The V gene is TRBV6-6, the J gene TRBJ2-1; D is unresolved. Trimming shortened V by 7 bases and J by 8 bases, and 18 bases separated the two germline ends. The CDR3 is made up of 14 amino acids. Germline V gene sequence: CDR1 MNHNY, CDR2 SVGAGI (reference sequence). The CDR3 DNA is TGTGCCAGCACTCCCCCCACCCCACTTCATGAGCAGTTCTTC. It encodes CASTPPTPLHEQFF.

The chain carries TRBV5-4 and TRBJ1-2; D not resolved. Trimming shortened V by 4 bases and J by 5 bases, and 9 bases separated the two germline ends. Per the germline V gene, CDR1 is SGHNT and CDR2 is YYREEE (reference sequence). This CDR3 region has 12 residues. The CDR3 reads CASSGTGYGYTF. The CDR3 DNA reads TGTGCCAGCAGCGGCACGGGGTATGGCTACACCTTC.

The rearrangement joins TRBV6-6 to TRBJ1-6; tentative D call: TRBD1 (6 bases). Germline CDR1 and CDR2: MNHNY and SVGAGI (reference sequence). V was clipped by 2 bases and J by 3 bases, with 8 bases between them. This CDR3 has 15 amino acids. CDR3 nucleotides: TGTGCCAGCAGTTACGTACAGGGCTATAATTCACCCCTCCACTTT. Protein sequence: CASSYVQGYNSPLHF.

This chain joins TRBV2 and TRBJ1-2; no reliable D call. The V end was cut by 7 bases, the J end by 4 bases, with 19 bases between. Per germline, CDR1 SNHLY and CDR2 FYNNEI. CDR3 length: 15 residues. The CDR3 DNA reads as TGTGCCAGCAAAAAGGGAGACCCGGTTCCCTATGGCTACACCTTC. It specifies CASKKGDPVPYGYTF.

The V gene is TRBV7-6, the J gene TRBJ2-1; D gene unclear. Trimming removed 4 bases at V and 3 bases at J, with 1 base between. The germline V gene encodes CDR1 SGHVS and CDR2 FNYEAQ. CDR3 length equals 11 residues. CDR3 nucleotide sequence: TGTGCCAGCAGCTACTACAATGAGCAGTTCTTC. This codes for CASSYYNEQFF.

The V call is TRBV6-2 or TRBV6-3, the J call TRBJ1-5; D ambiguous. Trimming pared 4 bases from V and 2 bases from J, leaving 15 bases between. The CDR3 contains 16 residues. The germline CDR1 and CDR2 sequences are MNHEY and SVGEGT. The CDR3 spells CASSSYPSEGNQPQHF. CDR3 sequence (DNA): TGTGCCAGCAGTTCTTATCCCTCGGAGGGCAATCAGCCCCAGCATTTT.

The rearrangement links TRBV5-4 to TRBJ1-1; TRBD1 is a possible D gene (6 bases). Deletions cut 4 bases from V and 5 bases from J, with 15 bases between. This CDR3 contains 14 residues. Germline V gene sequence: CDR1 SGHNT, CDR2 YYREEE (reference sequence). Here the CDR3 reads CASSLQGIGTEAFF. The CDR3 DNA is TGTGCCAGCAGCCTCCAGGGGATCGGGACTGAAGCTTTCTTT.

The genes are TRBV6-5 and TRBJ2-1; no definite D call. CDR1 MNHEY and CDR2 SVGAGI come from the germline V gene. CDR3 size: 13 residues. Trimming took 0 bases from V and 10 from J, leaving 10 bases between them. The CDR3 DNA is TGTGCCAGCAGTTACTCGTTCACACAGGAGCAGTTCTTC. This gives the protein CASSYSFTQEQFF.

This chain uses TRBV6-2 or TRBV6-3 with TRBJ2-1; 8 nucleotides match TRBD1. CDR3 length: 16 amino acids. The trim removed 5 bases at V and 6 bases at J, leaving 12 bases unmatched. From germline, CDR1 is MNHEY and CDR2 SVGEGT. CDR3: CASSRDVGQGSNEQFF. The CDR3 bases are TGTGCCAGCAGTCGGGATGTTGGACAGGGTAGCAATGAGCAGTTCTTC.

The chain employs TRBV11-3 and TRBJ2-1; D possibly matches TRBD1 or TRBD2 (5 bases each). CDR3 length: 15 residues. Trimming shortened V by 4 bases and J by 7 bases, and 17 bases separated the two germline ends. CDR1 is SGHNT and CDR2 is YENEEA in the germline V gene. The CDR3 loop reads CASSSRDPGKNEQFF. The CDR3 DNA follows: TGTGCCAGCAGCTCGAGGGACCCAGGCAAAAATGAGCAGTTCTTC.

The chain employs TRBV5-6 and TRBJ1-4; 9 bases align to TRBD1. V lost 4 bases, J lost 7 bases, and 8 bases stayed unmatched. This CDR3 spans 15 amino acids. Germline lookup yields CDR1 SGHDT and CDR2 YYEEEE. CDR3 DNA sequence: TGTGCCAGCAGCCCGGGACAGGGCGTAGGTGAAAAACTGTTTTTT. It specifies CASSPGQGVGEKLFF.

V is TRBV6-6 and J is TRBJ2-7, with TRBD2 matching over 8 bases. The junction had 10 bases not matched to a gene; V was cut back by 6 bases and J by 6 bases. This CDR3 has 14 amino acids. Germline-derived CDR1 and CDR2 are MNHNY and SVGAGI (reference sequence). CDR3 amino acids: CASRTGGGFGEQYF. The CDR3 nucleotides are TGTGCCAGCAGGACCGGCGGGGGGTTCGGCGAGCAGTACTTC.

J is TRBJ2-7 and V is TRBV9; 9 positions agree with TRBD1. V dropped 0 bases and J dropped 6; count of bases not matched to a gene: 13. This CDR3 has 17 residues. The germline gives CDR1 SGDLS, CDR2 YYNGEE. Written as DNA, the CDR3 is TGTGCCAGCAGCGTAGCTTCCTCGGGACAGGGAATTGGCGAGCAGTACTTC. It specifies CASSVASSGQGIGEQYF.